The T cell receptor beta chain under discussion was sequenced for a study of neurological immune-mediated disorders. Overall study findings and caveats: One related-CDR3 cluster, identified by phylogenetic grouping, held the repertoires of 18 of 34 multiple sclerosis patients and was a possible signature. TCR-beta repertoires seemed private in all groups, with no expanded CDR3 amino acid sequences shared.

From the 5' RACE reads, TCRdb called clonotypes with MiXCR, one entry per CDR3 protein. The data hold 85,000 to 90,000 distinct CDR3 sequences, with roughly 3.3% observed a single time. The CDR3 spans 15 residues. Trimming stripped 0 bases from V and 2 bases from J, with 11 bases between. Germline assignment: CDR1 DFQATT and CDR2 SNEGSKA (reference sequence). This clonotype was detected ten times or more. What it binds is not known. The sequence derives from a woman aged 45-65 years with multiple sclerosis. The specimen sequenced was PBMCs. This chain links TRBV20-1 with TRBJ1-5, with D uncertain. The CDR3 is CSAREQPAGNQPQHF. The CDR3 DNA sequence: TGCAGTGCTAGAGAACAGCCGGCGGGCAATCAGCCCCAGCATTTT.